The sequence of this T cell receptor (beta chain) was determined in a study of beta chain features in type 1 diabetes. Across the study: Similarity in age, gender and cell yields was seen between patients and healthy donors.

Per donor, one heparinised blood draw averaged about 116 mL. It was via CD45RO/CCR7/CD25/CD127/CD95/CD27 that CD4+ naive, central memory, regulatory and stem cell-like memory cells were sorted. Reverse transcription of all isolated RNA meant that expressed TCRB transcripts were sequenced. Method: immunoSEQ multiplex PCR; TCRdb's copy keeps in-frame clones and lacks some. The sample has 300,000 or so clones, roughly 9% seen once. A word on this clone: Antigen: not known.

V lost 0 bases and J 4 bases, leaving 17 bases between the germline ends. The CDR3 has 17 amino acids. Study-level points and caveats: Type 1 diabetes patients had TCRB CDR3s that were shorter (moderately but significantly so) in all four CD4+ subsets. Possible PCR preference for shorter templates applied equally to patients and controls.

This chain joins TRBV23-1 and TRBJ2-3; D might be TRBD2 (7 bases). TRBV23-1 qualifies as an ORF whose function is uncertain. The clonotype originates from a man younger than 45 with type 1 diabetes. The sample was central memory CD4+ T cells from blood. The CDR3 bases are TGCGCCAGCAGTCAATCGGGGGGCGGGGGACCCCCAGATACGCAGTATTTT. Its protein is CASSQSGGGGPPDTQYF.